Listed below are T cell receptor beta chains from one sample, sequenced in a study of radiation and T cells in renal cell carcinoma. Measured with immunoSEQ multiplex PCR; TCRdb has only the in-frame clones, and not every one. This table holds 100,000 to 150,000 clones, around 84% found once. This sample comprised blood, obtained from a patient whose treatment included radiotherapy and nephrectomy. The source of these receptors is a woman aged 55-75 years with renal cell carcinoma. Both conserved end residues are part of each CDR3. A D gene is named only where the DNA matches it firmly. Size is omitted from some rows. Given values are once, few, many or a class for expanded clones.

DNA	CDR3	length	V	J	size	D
TGTGCCAGTAGTATCGTCTTCAGTTCCTCCTACGAGCAGTACTTC	CASSIVFSSSYEQYF	15	TRBV19	TRBJ2-7	NA	NA
TGTGCCAGTAGTAAAGGAGAGGGGTTGAGTGGCTACACCTTC	CASSKGEGLSGYTF	14	TRBV19	TRBJ1-2	many	NA
TGTGCCATCAGTCAACGCACTACTAACTATGGCTACACCTTC	CAISQRTTNYGYTF	14	TRBV10-3	TRBJ1-2	NA	NA
TGTGCCAGCAGTGTGTTCGGGAACACTGAAGCTTTCTTT	CASSVFGNTEAFF	13	TRBV2	TRBJ1-1	NA	NA
TGTGCCAGCAGTTTGTACAGGGGGGATGAGACCCAGTACTTC	CASSLYRGDETQYF	14	TRBV27	TRBJ2-5	NA	TRBD1
TGTGCCAGCAGTGAATGGGCAGGGGCCAACAATGAGCAGTTCTTC	CASSEWAGANNEQFF	15	TRBV6-1	TRBJ2-1	NA	NA
TGTGCCAGTAGTACGACACTTAACACTGAAGCTTTCTTT	CASSTTLNTEAFF	13	TRBV19	TRBJ1-1	NA	NA
TGTGCCAGCACTAACTCCGGGAAGAACACCGGGGAGCTGTTTTTT	CASTNSGKNTGELFF	15	TRBV6-1	TRBJ2-2	NA	NA
TGTGCCAGCTCACCACCCGGACAGGGCTACGAGCAGTACTTC	CASSPPGQGYEQYF	14	TRBV18	TRBJ2-7	NA	TRBD1
TGTGCCACCAGCAGAGAGTGGGACAATCAGCCCCAGCATTTT	CATSREWDNQPQHF	14	TRBV15	TRBJ1-5	NA	NA
TGCAGCGTTTACAATAACTATGGCTACACCTTC	CSVYNNYGYTF	11	TRBV29-1	TRBJ1-2	few	NA
TGCGCCAGCAGCCAGACAGGGGGCGCGGGTGACTATGGCTACACCTTC	CASSQTGGAGDYGYTF	16	TRBV5-1	TRBJ1-2	NA	TRBD1
TGTGCCAGCAGTGAAAGGGGGCAGGGTAGCACTGAAGCTTTCTTT	CASSERGQGSTEAFF	15	TRBV2	TRBJ1-1	NA	TRBD1
TGTGCCAGCACCCCCCGGCGGACAGAATCCTACGAGCAGTACTTC	CASTPRRTESYEQYF	15	TRBV28	TRBJ2-7	NA	NA
TGTGCCAGCAGCGTATCAGGGGTCCAGATATCTGGGGCCAACGTCCTGACTTTC	CASSVSGVQISGANVLTF	18	TRBV9	TRBJ2-6	once	NA
TGCGCCAGCAGCCAAGATCCGGGGGCCGCCGGGGAGCTGTTTTTT	CASSQDPGAAGELFF	15	TRBV4-3	TRBJ2-2	NA	NA
TGTGCCAGTAGTGCAGGGGGGATCGAACTGTTTTTT	CASSAGGIELFF	12	TRBV19	TRBJ1-4	NA	TRBD1